The sequence of this T cell receptor (beta chain) was determined in a study of beta chain features in type 1 diabetes. General study points: Patients' naive, central memory and Treg TCRB repertoires seemed closer to one another than those of healthy donors. A moderate, significant TCRB CDR3 shortening appeared in type 1 diabetes across four CD4+ subsets. Cells expressing TCR highly could be over-represented by cDNA sequencing.

This clone was counted between two and nine times. Its specificity is unknown. Each of the CD4+ naive, central memory, regulatory and stem cell-like memory populations was sorted via CD45RO/CCR7/CD25/CD127/CD95/CD27. The germline gives CDR1 MNHEY, CDR2 SVGAGI. V was cut by 2 bases and J by 4 bases, with 11 bases left in between. The CDR3 contains 14 residues. Expressed TCRB transcripts got sequenced, as all isolated RNA was reverse transcribed. Only in-frame clones appear in the TCRdb table, and some are missing; sequencing was by immunoSEQ multiplex PCR. There are about 230,000 clones in the sample; over 8.5% occur only once, and about 0.037% lies in the top ten.

This receptor was identified in a woman between 18 and 30 years old in good health. Sequencing was carried out using naive CD4+ T cells from blood. The V gene is TRBV6-5, the J gene TRBJ1-1; perhaps TRBD1 as D (5 bases). DNA for the CDR3: TGTGCCAGCAGTTACGAAGGGGCGGTCACTGAAGCTTTCTTT. Its translation: CASSYEGAVTEAFF.